A single sample is the source of the 9 T cell receptor beta chains below, sequenced in a study of T cell responses to AZD1222 COVID-19 vaccine. Only in-frame clones appear in the TCRdb table, and some are missing; sequencing was by immunoSEQ multiplex PCR. This sample has about 270,000 clones; around 93% occur once, and the top ten carry 0.55%. The input for sequencing was peripheral blood, taken 28 days after the second AZD1222 dose. The receptor set was obtained from an adult who received the AZD1222 COVID-19 vaccine.

The chain has TRBV28 and TRBJ1-2; weak D call: TRBD1 (6 bases). Germline assignment: CDR1 MDHEN and CDR2 SYDVKM. V was cut by 3 bases and J by 8 bases, with 13 bases left in between. The CDR3 loop spans 13 amino acids. The CDR3 DNA is TGTGCCAGCAGTTTTCCGGGGGCTCGCGGCTACACCTTC. It translates to CASSFPGARGYTF.

V and J are TRBV18 and TRBJ2-1; the match to TRBD2 covers 7 bases. CDR1 is KGHSH, CDR2 LQKENI, per germline. J was trimmed by 10 bases and V by 6 bases; bases with no gene match: 9. The CDR3 spans 13 residues. CDR3 loop: CASSSTSFDEQFF. DNA of the CDR3: TGTGCCAGCTCCTCGACTAGCTTCGACGAGCAGTTCTTC.

The chain has TRBV2 and TRBJ1-1; unclear D gene. V was shortened by 2 bases and J by 1 base, with 5 bases between the two germline ends. Germline values: CDR1 SNHLY, CDR2 FYNNEI. The CDR3 totals 13 residues. The CDR3 protein is CASSESGNTEAFF. Here the CDR3 DNA reads TGTGCCAGCAGTGAATCGGGGAACACTGAAGCTTTCTTT. Based on the CDR3 plus reference TRBV2 and TRBJ1-1, the full variable domain is EPEVTQTPSHQVTQMGQEVILRCVPISNHLYFYWYRQILGQKVEFLVSFYNNEISEKSEIFDDQFSVERPDGSNFTLKIRSTKLEDSAMYFCASSESGNTEAFFGQGTRLTVV.

V gene TRBV10-3 combines with J gene TRBJ1-5; D remains ambiguous. With 0 bases removed from V and 1 base from J, the gap between germline ends came to 7 bases. The CDR3 loop spans 15 amino acids. Germline CDR1 and CDR2: ENHRY and SYGVKD. The CDR3 protein is CAISESRQSNQPQHF. CDR3 DNA sequence: TGTGCCATCAGTGAGTCGAGGCAGAGCAATCAGCCCCAGCATTTT.

The rearrangement links TRBV15 to TRBJ2-7; TRBD1 agrees at 9 bases. From germline, CDR1 is LNHNV and CDR2 YYDKDF (reference sequence). V lost 2 bases and J lost 2; bases outside the gene matches: 16. The CDR3 covers 19 residues. CDR3 bases: TGTGCCACCAGCAGAAAGTGGGGACAGGGTGGGTTTGGGGCCTACGAGCAGTACTTC. It codes for CATSRKWGQGGFGAYEQYF.

V and J are TRBV3-1 (or the pseudogene TRBV3-2) and TRBJ1-4; no clear D. The V gene lost 3 bases and the J gene lost 8 bases, with 19 bases spanning the gap. The CDR3 sequence is 16 residues long. Germline V gene data show CDR1 as LGHDT and CDR2 as YNNKEL (reference sequence). The CDR3 loop reads CASSQIRGRLGEKLFF. The CDR3 nucleotides are TGTGCCAGCAGCCAGATAAGAGGGAGGCTCGGGGAAAAACTGTTTTTT.

The chain is built from TRBV5-1 and TRBJ2-3, with D tentatively TRBD2 (5 bases). Germline CDR1 and CDR2: SGHRS and YFSETQ. This CDR3 has 14 amino acids. Trimming cost V 4 bases and J 4 bases, with 13 bases left between them. CDR3 region: CASSLVPGSDTQYF. For the CDR3, the DNA is TGCGCCAGCAGCCTTGTCCCGGGGTCAGATACGCAGTATTTT.

V and J are TRBV9 and TRBJ2-3; perhaps TRBD2 as D (6 bases). From germline, CDR1 is SGDLS and CDR2 YYNGEE. V gave up 4 bases and J gave up 2 bases, with 11 bases separating them. The CDR3 sequence is 14 residues long. This chain's CDR3 is CASSPGVTTDTQYF. DNA for the CDR3: TGTGCCAGCAGCCCGGGGGTAACCACAGATACGCAGTATTTT.

This clone was recorded only once. The genes are TRBV11-2 and TRBJ1-2; 8 bases match TRBD1. The V gene's germline CDR1 is SGHAT and CDR2 FQNNGV. This CDR3 region has 15 residues. V trimming: 3 bases; J trimming: 4 bases; junction bases outside the gene matches: 7. The CDR3 DNA reads TGTGCCAGCAGCTTGGAGACAGGGGTCCTCTATGGCTACACCTTC. This sequence encodes CASSLETGVLYGYTF.